These 28 T cell receptor beta chains came from one sample sequenced in a study of shared clonotypes between healthy human individuals. Sequencing was performed with immunoSEQ multiplex PCR; in TCRdb, only in-frame clones are kept and a portion is missing. This repertoire shows about 490,000 clones, around 79% found once; its top ten account for about 12%. The sample consisted of PBMCs. These receptors all stem from a woman between 35 and 50 years old in good health. Some clones in this sample may be carry-over from other donors' samples.

The chain carries TRBV28 and TRBJ1-1; D gene unclear. This CDR3 has 15 amino acids. Germline loops: CDR1 MDHEN, CDR2 SYDVKM. Trimming shortened V by 5 bases and J by 1 base, and 14 bases separated the two germline ends. The chain's CDR3 is CASSPPRGRNTEAFF. The CDR3 DNA reads TGTGCCAGCAGTCCGCCCCGAGGTCGGAACACTGAAGCTTTCTTT.

V is TRBV30 and J is TRBJ2-2; 9 positions match TRBD1. Looked up from germline, CDR1 is GTSNPN and CDR2 is SVGIG (reference sequence). Unmatched junction bases numbered 5, after V lost 1 base and J lost 5 bases. This CDR3 comprises 15 residues. This chain's CDR3 is CAWSARDRETGELFF. The CDR3, as DNA: TGTGCCTGGAGTGCTCGGGACAGGGAAACCGGGGAGCTGTTTTTT.

On this clone: This CDR3 is also generated by other DNA sequences in the sample. The V gene is TRBV18, the J gene TRBJ1-1; no firm D call. Germline lookup yields CDR1 KGHSH and CDR2 LQKENI. This CDR3 comprises 14 residues. The V end was cut by 1 base, the J end by 5 bases, with 11 bases between. CDR3 coding DNA: TGTGCCAGCTCACCACAGGGTCGAGATACTGAAGCTTTCTTT. Amino acids: CASSPQGRDTEAFF.

V usage is TRBV28 and J usage is TRBJ1-5; D not certain. V was clipped by 3 bases and J by 0 bases, with 6 bases between them. The CDR3 is 14 residues long. CDR1 is MDHEN and CDR2 is SYDVKM in the germline V gene. Here the CDR3 reads CASSFAGSNQPQHF. CDR3 nucleotide sequence: TGTGCCAGCAGTTTTGCAGGTAGCAATCAGCCCCAGCATTTT.

This clone was found many times. Its ends do not fully match the called genes, so a read error is possible. This chain links TRBV7-7 with TRBJ1-5; D gene unclear. Germline CDR1 and CDR2: SSHAT and FNYEAQ (reference sequence). This CDR3 region has 16 residues. The CDR3 bases are TGTGCTAGCAGCTTAGTCCGTTTGCAGGTAGGTCAGCCCCAGCATTTT. Amino acid sequence: CASSLVRLQVGQPQHF.

This clone was recorded once. The chain combines TRBV28 with TRBJ2-5; a weak D match, TRBD2 (6 bases). The J call is doubtful: the DNA matches TRBJ2-7 better. From germline, CDR1 is MDHEN and CDR2 SYDVKM. The CDR3 extends over 15 amino acids. In nucleotides, the CDR3 is TGTGCCAGCAGTTCCCCCACGACGGGGGCCTACGAGCAGTACTTC. Translating gives CASSSPTTGAYEQYF.

This chain connects TRBV30 to TRBJ1-1, with TRBD1 as a possible D gene (6 bases). This CDR3 is built from 11 residues. Between the trimmed V and J ends, which lost 1 base and 10 bases, there was a span of 10 bases. Germline CDR1 GTSNPN, CDR2 SVGIG (reference sequence). CDR3 amino acids: CAWSGGLGAFF. The CDR3 nucleotides read TGTGCCTGGAGTGGGGGGCTCGGAGCTTTCTTT.

In its sample, this clone was seen a few times. In the same sample, other DNA sequences code for this CDR3. This sequence joins TRBV19 and TRBJ1-2; D perhaps matches TRBD1 (5 bases). Germline CDR1 and CDR2: LNHDA and SQIVND (reference sequence). This CDR3 has 14 amino acids. V lost 3 bases and J 2 bases, leaving 10 bases between the germline ends. The CDR3 here is CASSINGDNYGYTF. In nucleotides, the CDR3 is TGTGCCAGTAGTATTAATGGGGACAACTATGGCTACACCTTC.

This rearrangement joins TRBV7-3 to TRBJ2-7; 7 nucleotides line up with TRBD2. CDR1 and CDR2 from the germline V gene are SGHTA and FQGTGA. J gave up 2 bases and V 5 bases, and 9 bases lay outside the gene matches. CDR3 length: 15 amino acids. CDR3 bases: TGTGCCAGCAGCCCCATGGCTAGCGGAGCCTACGAGCAGTACTTC. Encoded protein: CASSPMASGAYEQYF.

V usage is TRBV18 and J usage is TRBJ2-1; maybe TRBD2 (6 bases). This CDR3 region has 16 residues. The V end lost 1 base, the J end lost 5 bases, and 15 bases lay between the germline ends. Per germline, CDR1 KGHSH and CDR2 LQKENI. CDR3 sequence (DNA): TGTGCCAGCTCACCACGCGTGGTACTAGCCGACAATGAGCAGTTCTTC. This translates into CASSPRVVLADNEQFF.

This chain uses TRBV5-4 with TRBJ2-2; D call uncertain. This CDR3 is built from 12 residues. V was cut by 2 bases and J by 3 bases, with 2 bases left in between. Per germline, CDR1 SGHNT and CDR2 YYREEE (reference sequence). The CDR3 bases are TGTGCCAGCAGCTTACACACCGGGGAGCTGTTTTTT. Protein product: CASSLHTGELFF.

The chain joins TRBV7-2 to TRBJ2-1; TRBD2 agrees at 8 bases. CDR3 size: 16 residues. Germline V lookup: CDR1 SGHTA, CDR2 FQGNSA. The J segment lost 4 bases and the V segment lost 11 bases, leaving 16 bases of the junction unmatched. CDR3 protein: CASTPSGSGKYNEQFF. In nucleotides, the CDR3 is TGTGCCTCTACCCCTAGCGGGTCGGGGAAATACAATGAGCAGTTCTTC.

This clone was seen repeatedly, ten times or more. This sequence joins TRBV2 and TRBJ2-5; 9 bases match TRBD1. V lost 8 bases to trimming and J lost 5 bases; unmatched junction nucleotides: 12. CDR3 length: 15 amino acids. Germline V CDR1 and CDR2: SNHLY, FYNNEI. CDR3 nucleotide sequence: TGTGCCAGCGCCCGGGACAGGGAAAGGGGGGAGACCCAGTACTTC. Amino acid sequence: CASARDRERGETQYF. Using reference TRBV2 and TRBJ2-5 for the parts outside the CDR3, the full variable domain is EPEVTQTPSHQVTQMGQEVILRCVPISNHLYFYWYRQILGQKVEFLVSFYNNEISEKSEIFDDQFSVERPDGSNFTLKIRSTKLEDSAMYFCASARDRERGETQYFGPGTRLLVL.

CDR3 protein: CASSTDRDGSEQFF. Written as DNA, the CDR3 is TGTGCCAGCAGTACCGACAGGGATGGGAGTGAGCAGTTCTTC. The genes are TRBV6-5 and TRBJ2-1; 7 nucleotides agree with TRBD1. From germline, CDR1 is MNHEY and CDR2 SVGAGI. The CDR3 is 14 residues long. V lost 5 bases to trimming and J lost 9 bases; unmatched junction nucleotides: 10.

CDR3: CASSSDRGGSRELFF. The CDR3 DNA follows: TGTGCCAGCAGTTCCGACAGGGGAGGTTCTCGGGAGCTGTTTTTT. The rearrangement uses TRBV6-5 and TRBJ2-2, with 8 positions matching TRBD1. This CDR3 is 15 amino acids long. Trimming cost V 4 bases and J 9 bases; bases outside gene matches: 10. Germline CDR1 and CDR2: MNHEY and SVGAGI.

This clone was recorded once. The chain uses TRBV5-1 and TRBJ2-1; D gene ambiguous. Trimming removed 2 bases from V and 2 bases from J, with 5 bases in between. CDR1 is SGHRS, CDR2 YFSETQ, per germline. This CDR3 contains 13 residues. The CDR3 bases are TGCGCCAGCAGCTTCGCGGCCTACAATGAGCAGTTCTTC. Translation: CASSFAAYNEQFF.

The chain combines TRBV4-2 with TRBJ2-5; the D gene is possibly TRBD1 (5 bases). The CDR3 length is 17 residues. Germline V lookup: CDR1 LGHNA, CDR2 YNFKEQ. Trimming took off 0 bases at V and 5 bases at J, with 19 bases between the two ends. The CDR3 protein is CASSQDPAGNGGETQYF. The DNA for the CDR3 is TGTGCCAGCAGCCAAGATCCCGCAGGGAATGGTGGGGAGACCCAGTACTTC.

This chain joins TRBV7-2 and TRBJ2-2; 8 bases are shared with TRBD1. Germline V gene data show CDR1 as SGHTA and CDR2 as FQGNSA. V lost 4 bases and J lost 5; bases outside the gene matches: 3. The CDR3 has 14 residues. The CDR3 DNA follows: TGTGCCAGCAGCTGGAGGACAGGGACCGGGGAGCTGTTTTTT. Protein sequence: CASSWRTGTGELFF. Filled out from reference TRBV7-2 and TRBJ2-2, the complete variable domain reads GAGVSQSPSNKVTEKGKDVELRCDPISGHTALYWYRQSLGQGLEFLIYFQGNSAPDKSGLPSDRFSAERTGGSVSTLTIQRTQQEDSAVYLCASSWRTGTGELFFGEGSRLTVL.

This sequence joins TRBV12-5 and TRBJ2-7; no clear D. The CDR3 length is 14 residues. Germline lookup yields CDR1 LGHNT and CDR2 FRNRAP. V was cut by 4 bases and J by 5 bases, with 15 bases left in between. Written as DNA, the CDR3 is TGTGCTAGTGGTTCCCTCCACCCGTTGGACGAGCAGTACTTC. As protein: CASGSLHPLDEQYF. Full variable domain (rest looked up from reference TRBV12-5 and TRBJ2-7): DARVTQTPRHKVTEMGQEVTMRCQPILGHNTVFWYRQTMMQGLELLAYFRNRAPLDDSGMPKDRFSAEMPDATLATLKIQPSEPRDSAVYFCASGSLHPLDEQYFGPGTRLTVT.

The V and J genes are TRBV19 and TRBJ2-2; maybe TRBD2 (6 bases). Germline lookup yields CDR1 LNHDA and CDR2 SQIVND (reference sequence). V lost 8 bases and J 6 bases, leaving 13 bases between the germline ends. The CDR3 totals 13 residues. CDR3 amino acids: CASWGERAGELFF. In DNA, the CDR3 is TGTGCCAGTTGGGGGGAGAGGGCCGGGGAGCTGTTTTTT. Full variable domain (missing parts from reference TRBV19 and TRBJ2-2): DGGITQSPKYLFRKEGQNVTLSCEQNLNHDAMYWYRQDPGQGLRLIYYSQIVNDFQKGDIAEGYSVSREKKESFPLTVTSAQKNPTAFYLCASWGERAGELFFGEGSRLTVL.

The J gene is TRBJ1-1, the V gene TRBV5-1; the match to TRBD1 covers 10 bases. The CDR3 spans 14 residues. The V segment lost 4 bases and the J segment 7 bases; nucleotides outside the gene matches: 7. Germline lookup yields CDR1 SGHRS and CDR2 YFSETQ. CDR3 coding DNA: TGCGCCAGCAGCCCTAGGACAGGGGGAGGTGAAGCTTTCTTT. Translated, it gives CASSPRTGGGEAFF. The full variable domain, completed using reference TRBV5-1 and TRBJ1-1, is KAGVTQTPRYLIKTRGQQVTLSCSPISGHRSVSWYQQTPGQGLQFLFEYFSETQRNKGNFPGRFSGRQFSNSRSEMNVSTLELGDSALYLCASSPRTGGGEAFFGQGTRLTVV.

This rearrangement joins TRBV18 to TRBJ2-3; D is uncertain. CDR3 size: 15 residues. V lost 6 bases to trimming and J lost 4 bases, with 17 bases between them. The V gene's germline CDR1 is KGHSH and CDR2 LQKENI. Written as DNA, the CDR3 is TGTGCCAGCTCGACCACTCAGCTGCAGGCAGATACGCAGTATTTT. It codes for CASSTTQLQADTQYF.

The chain carries TRBV6-5 and TRBJ2-5; a weak D match, TRBD1 (5 bases). The J call could be wrong; TRBJ2-7 is a better fit for the DNA end. The CDR3 has 15 residues. Germline-derived CDR1 and CDR2 are MNHEY and SVGAGI. The CDR3 sequence is CASSYRSAGSYEQYF. The DNA of the CDR3 is TGTGCCAGCAGTTACCGGTCGGCAGGGTCCTACGAGCAGTACTTC.

Only one count was recorded for this clone. J is TRBJ2-7 and V is TRBV14; the D gene is possibly TRBD2 (7 bases). V was clipped by 3 bases and J by 3 bases, with 18 bases between them. This CDR3 region has 16 residues. CDR1 and CDR2 (germline): SGHDN, FVKESK. CDR3 loop: CASSQTGGRLDYEQYF. The CDR3 coding sequence is TGTGCCAGCAGCCAGACCGGGGGGCGGCTGGACTACGAGCAGTACTTC.

As DNA, the CDR3 is TGTGCCAGCAGCCGAACGACAGGCCAAGAGACCCAGTACTTC. This gives the protein CASSRTTGQETQYF. V gene TRBV5-4 combines with J gene TRBJ2-5, with D possibly being TRBD1 (6 bases). The CDR3 contains 14 residues. The V end lost 4 bases, the J end lost 1 base, and 11 bases lay between the germline ends. Germline V CDR1 and CDR2: SGHNT, YYREEE (reference sequence).

By sample share, this clone is medium-sized. The identical CDR3 is also encoded by other nucleotide sequences in the sample. The chain is built from TRBV29-1 and TRBJ2-3; 7 bases match TRBD2. CDR1 SQVTM and CDR2 ANQGSEA come from the germline V gene. The junction had 7 bases not matched to a gene; V was cut back by 2 bases and J by 5 bases. The CDR3 spans 14 residues. CDR3 nucleotides: TGCAGCGTTGAATCTGCGGGACTACAAGATACGCAGTATTTT. Translated, it gives CSVESAGLQDTQYF.

The V and J genes are TRBV28 and TRBJ1-5; D ambiguous. Germline V CDR1 and CDR2: MDHEN, SYDVKM. Trimming removed 5 bases at V and 4 bases at J, with 12 bases between. The CDR3 is 14 amino acids. CDR3 region: CASSAQTGNQPQHF. The CDR3 DNA sequence: TGTGCCAGCAGTGCCCAGACGGGGAATCAGCCCCAGCATTTT. The full variable domain, in which reference TRBV28 and TRBJ1-5 provide the parts outside the CDR3, is DVKVTQSSRYLVKRTGEKVFLECVQDMDHENMFWYRQDPGLGLRLIYFSYDVKMKEKGDIPEGYSVSREKKERFSLILESASTNQTSMYLCASSAQTGNQPQHFGDGTRLSIL.

The rearrangement links TRBV19 to TRBJ1-2; no firm D call. The CDR3 has 10 residues. Germline V CDR1 and CDR2: LNHDA, SQIVND (reference sequence). With 4 bases removed from V and 8 bases from J, the gap between germline ends came to 5 bases. The CDR3 region is CASSSGGYTF. CDR3 coding DNA: TGTGCCAGTAGTAGTGGAGGCTACACCTTC.